This TCR beta chain appears in the sequencing data of a study of vaccination and CD4 T cells after COVID-19. At the level of the study: The post-vaccine samples came a median 72 days after dose two (range 14 to 241). Researchers treated control cultures with a CEFX pool, an HIV-1 Nef pool, or no peptide.

Treatment defined: approximately 11-day PBMC culture with coronavirus spike peptide pools or control peptides (ViraFEST assay). As for this clonotype: The antigen is undetermined.

The Oncomine TCR Beta short-read assay was what sequenced the DNA obtained from cultured CD4+ T cells. From cultured CD4+ T cells, genomic DNA was extracted. One entry per CDR3 protein results from TCRdb running MiXCR on the PCR reads. Found here are roughly 20,000 distinct CDR3 sequences, roughly two fifths of them singletons; the top ten hold about 10%. CDR1 is DFQATT and CDR2 is SNEGSKA in the germline V gene (reference sequence). CDR3 length: 17 residues. With 8 bases removed from V and 0 bases from J, the gap between germline ends came to 20 bases. The clonotype was recovered from a human donor who had recovered from COVID-19. The sequenced sample was CD4+ T cells from blood, cultured in vitro, obtained after SARS-CoV-2 vaccination. The gene calls are TRBV20-1 and TRBJ2-6; no reliable D call. CDR3: CSQQPITPSSGANVLTF. CDR3 nucleotide sequence: TGCAGTCAACAACCGATTACCCCAAGCTCTGGGGCCAACGTCCTGACTTTC.